This TCR beta chain was observed in a study of blood T cell repertoires in COVID-19. Sequencing was performed with immunoSEQ multiplex PCR; in TCRdb, only in-frame clones are kept and a portion is missing. The sample shows 60,000 or so clones, approximately 80% of them seen only once. The CDR3 spans 11 residues. CDR1 is KGHDR, CDR2 SFDVKD, per germline. The TCR comes from a woman at least 80 years old with acute or convalescent COVID-19. Material: peripheral blood. The chain employs TRBV24-1 and TRBJ2-5; 7 positions match TRBD1. CDR3 residues: CASGTAETQYF. The CDR3 DNA is TGTGCTTCTGGGACAGCGGAGACCCAGTACTTC.